Following are 8 T cell receptor beta chains from one sample sequenced in a study of patients and donors after allogeneic stem cell transplantation. One entry per CDR3 protein, called by TCRdb with MiXCR from the RT-PCR reads. The sample carries approximately 200,000 distinct CDR3 sequences, about 14% recorded once. The specimen sequenced was blood, either unsorted or a sorted T cell fraction (not recorded which). Receptors were obtained from a human donor who was either an allogeneic HSCT recipient or a stem cell or donor lymphocyte infusion donor (not recorded which). It is not recorded whose cells these are; they may come from a transplant donor.

This chain joins TRBV7-9 and TRBJ2-6; possibly TRBD1 or TRBD2 for D (5 bases each). CDR1 SEHNR and CDR2 FQNEAQ come from the germline V gene (reference sequence). CDR3 size: 17 residues. The V end was cut by 2 bases, the J end by 0 bases, with 11 bases between. In DNA form, the CDR3 reads TGTGCCAGCAGCTTAAGGGGACGGGTCTCTGGGGCCAACGTCCTGACTTTC. It translates to CASSLRGRVSGANVLTF.

This clonotype has ten or more counts. The chain carries TRBV20-1 and TRBJ1-5, with TRBD1 as a possible D gene (5 bases). Germline values: CDR1 DFQATT, CDR2 SNEGSKA (reference sequence). V lost 5 bases and J 5 bases, leaving 16 bases between the germline ends. The CDR3 extends over 14 amino acids. CDR3 in DNA: TGCAGTGCTCGTGGGAGCGGGGCATATCAGCCCCAGCATTTT. Its translation: CSARGSGAYQPQHF.

CDR3 sequence reads: CASSSQGRNYGYTF. The DNA of the CDR3 is TGTGCCAGCAGTTCACAGGGTCGTAACTATGGCTACACCTTC. The rearrangement links TRBV12-3 or TRBV12-4 to TRBJ1-2; a weak D match, TRBD1 (6 bases). The CDR3 totals 14 residues. V was cut by 4 bases and J by 1 base, with 10 bases left in between.

This clonotype was seen many times. The rearrangement joins TRBV5-1 to TRBJ2-7, with TRBD2 matching over 9 bases. The V gene end was trimmed by 4 bases and the J gene end by 6 bases; junction bases not matched to a gene: 14. The CDR3 consists of 16 residues. Germline V gives CDR1 SGHRS, CDR2 YFSETQ. CDR3 nucleotide sequence: TGCGCCAGCAGCCTGGGGACTAGCCACCGCAGCTCCGAGCAGTACTTC. Encoded protein: CASSLGTSHRSSEQYF.

This clonotype turned up a few times. The chain links TRBV20-1 to TRBJ2-3; D uncertain. The CDR3 is 15 residues long. CDR1 and CDR2 from the germline V gene are DFQATT and SNEGSKA (reference sequence). The ends were cut back, 1 base at V and 0 bases at J, with 11 bases in the middle. The CDR3 is CSARGPGRSTDTQYF. The CDR3 DNA sequence: TGCAGTGCTAGAGGCCCCGGACGGAGCACAGATACGCAGTATTTT.

The V call is TRBV9, the J call TRBJ2-1, with TRBD2 as a possible D gene (6 bases). The CDR3 spans 14 residues. CDR1 and CDR2 from the germline V gene are SGDLS and YYNGEE. Trimming pared 3 bases from V and 7 bases from J, leaving 14 bases between. The CDR3 region has the DNA TGTGCCAGCAGCGCGGAGGGCCCACGAAATGAGCAGTTCTTC. Translating gives CASSAEGPRNEQFF. The variable domain in full, with the rest retrieved from reference TRBV9 and TRBJ2-1, is DSGVTQTPKHLITATGQRVTLRCSPRSGDLSVYWYQQSLDQGLQFLIQYYNGEERAKGNILERFSAQQFPDLHSELNLSSLELGDSALYFCASSAEGPRNEQFFGPGTRLTVL.

The V and J genes are TRBV24-1 and TRBJ1-4; maybe TRBD1 (6 bases). CDR3 length: 15 amino acids. CDR1 KGHDR and CDR2 SFDVKD come from the germline V gene. Deletions cut 4 bases from V and 4 bases from J, with 12 bases between. The DNA for the CDR3 is TGTGCCACCAGTGACCAGGACAGCCTTAATGAAAAACTGTTTTTT. Its protein is CATSDQDSLNEKLFF.

In this sample, this clonotype turned up a few times. V usage is TRBV3-1 and J usage is TRBJ2-7; unclear D gene. The CDR3 is 13 amino acids. Germline V gene lookup returns CDR1 LGHDT and CDR2 YNNKEL (reference sequence). V was cut by 3 bases and J by 4 bases, with 10 bases left in between. CDR3 DNA sequence: TGTGCCAGCAGCCAGCAGAACCGATACGAGCAGTACTTC. This sequence encodes CASSQQNRYEQYF.